These T cell receptor beta chains were read from a single sample in a study of PD-L1 blockade in urothelial cancer. Data came from immunoSEQ multiplex PCR; TCRdb stores just in-frame clones and leaves some out. The table lists some 87,000 clones, around 90% of them singletons, with 1.5% to 2.5% in the top ten. The input for sequencing was PBMCs, taken around atezolizumab (anti-PD-L1) treatment. These receptor sequences come from a man in his sixties with urothelial cancer. The CDR3 runs from the conserved cysteine through the conserved F or W. The order of the fields is J gene, D gene, V gene, clone size, CDR3 protein, CDR3 DNA. A D gene is named only where the DNA matches it firmly. Clone size appears in some rows only: once, few, many, or a class for an expanded clone.

>TRBJ1-5|NA|TRBV7-3|NA
CASSLRPQHF
TGTGCCAGCAGCTTACGGCCCCAGCATTTT
>TRBJ2-7|NA|TRBV19|NA
CASSIADEQYF
TGTGCCAGTAGTATAGCCGACGAGCAGTACTTC
>TRBJ2-7|TRBD1|TRBV7-2|NA
CASNTDRVGEQYF
TGTGCCAGCAACACCGACAGGGTTGGCGAGCAGTACTTC
>TRBJ2-3|TRBD2|TRBV28|NA
CASIPTGTSGDYTDTQYF
TGTGCCAGCATTCCTACCGGGACTAGCGGAGACTACACAGATACGCAGTATTTT
>TRBJ1-1|NA|TRBV6-6|NA
CASSLYGSVSTEAFF
TGTGCCAGCAGTTTATACGGGTCGGTGAGCACTGAAGCTTTCTTT
>TRBJ2-7|NA|TRBV29-1|NA
CSVAMLSNYEQYF
TGCAGCGTTGCAATGTTGTCCAACTACGAGCAGTACTTC
>TRBJ2-1|NA|TRBV9|NA
CASSVGGTANEQFF
TGTGCCAGCAGCGTTGGCGGGACGGCCAATGAGCAGTTCTTC
>TRBJ1-4|TRBD1|TRBV7-9|NA
CASSPGGQRYEKLFF
TGTGCCAGCAGCCCCGGGGGACAGAGATATGAAAAACTGTTTTTT
>TRBJ1-5|NA|TRBV11-2|NA
CASSSGQGLGNQPQHF
TGTGCCAGCAGCTCCGGGCAGGGTTTGGGCAATCAGCCCCAGCATTTT
>TRBJ2-1|NA|TRBV5-1|NA
CASSSGAQGNEQFF
TGCGCCAGCAGCTCCGGGGCCCAGGGGAATGAGCAGTTCTTC
>TRBJ2-7|TRBD2|TRBV19|NA
CASSITTAGVYEQYF
TGTGCCAGTAGTATTACGACAGCGGGGGTCTACGAGCAGTACTTC
>TRBJ1-3|TRBD1|TRBV9|NA
CASSGTGGATGNTIYF
TGTGCCAGCAGCGGGACAGGGGGCGCGACTGGAAACACCATATATTTT
>TRBJ1-6|TRBD1|TRBV5-6|NA
CASSWRGQGLLFSPLHF
TGTGCCAGCAGCTGGAGGGGACAGGGATTACTATTTTCACCCCTCCACTTT
>TRBJ2-7|TRBD2|TRBV28|NA
CASGGRASYEQYF
TGTGCCAGCGGCGGGAGGGCCTCCTACGAGCAGTACTTC
>TRBJ2-1|NA|TRBV7-9|once
CASSLQAGALGEQFF
TGTGCCAGCAGCTTACAGGCAGGGGCCTTAGGTGAGCAGTTCTTC
>TRBJ2-7|TRBD1|TRBV5-1|NA
CASSPGQGAVTQYF
TGCGCCAGCAGCCCAGGACAGGGGGCGGTCACGCAGTACTTC
>TRBJ1-5|TRBD1|TRBV7-2|NA
CASSPGGLQGSNQPQHF
TGTGCCAGCAGCCCCGGGGGCCTACAGGGGTCAAATCAGCCCCAGCATTTT
>TRBJ2-7|NA|TRBV6-4|few
CASASHEQYF
TGTGCCAGCGCGTCCCACGAGCAGTACTTC
>TRBJ2-1|NA|TRBV11-2|NA
CASSLQGFEQFF
TGTGCCAGCAGCTTACAGGGTTTTGAGCAGTTCTTC
>TRBJ2-7|NA|TRBV4-2|NA
CASSPTGDTSYEQYF
TGTGCCAGCAGCCCCACGGGGGATACTTCCTACGAGCAGTACTTC
>TRBJ2-3|TRBD1|TRBV27|NA
CASSPTDRGSWTDTQYF
TGTGCCAGCAGTCCTACCGACAGGGGATCTTGGACAGATACGCAGTATTTT
>TRBJ1-2|TRBD1|TRBV6-5|NA
CASSSRTGGAGYGYTF
TGTGCCAGCAGTTCTCGGACAGGGGGCGCTGGATATGGCTACACCTTC
>TRBJ1-3|TRBD1|TRBV5-4|NA
CASSSTGVYGNTIYF
TGTGCCAGCAGCTCTACAGGGGTGTATGGAAACACCATATATTTT
>TRBJ2-7|TRBD2|TRBV28|NA
CASRVAGGLPYEQYF
TGTGCCAGCAGGGTTGCGGGGGGCCTACCGTACGAGCAGTACTTC
>TRBJ2-1|TRBD2|TRBV5-1|NA
CASSSAAGVPNEQFF
TGCGCCAGCAGTTCCGCGGCGGGAGTCCCCAATGAGCAGTTCTTC
>TRBJ1-1|NA|TRBV19|NA
CASSTRVPAGAFF
TGTGCCAGTAGTACCCGGGTCCCCGCGGGGGCTTTCTTT
>TRBJ2-5|TRBD2|TRBV4-1|NA
CASSQLADYQETQYF
TGCGCCAGCAGCCAACTAGCGGACTACCAAGAGACCCAGTACTTC
>TRBJ1-4|NA|TRBV4-1|NA
CASSQDGGALTNEKLFF
TGCGCCAGCAGCCAAGATGGGGGGGCCTTAACTAATGAAAAACTGTTTTTT
>TRBJ2-1|TRBD2|TRBV5-5|NA
CASSPRLGREGEQFF
TGTGCCAGCAGCCCGAGACTTGGCAGGGAGGGGGAGCAGTTCTTC
>TRBJ2-7|TRBD1|TRBV5-4|NA
CASSLWTGALGEQYF
TGTGCCAGCAGCCTCTGGACAGGGGCACTCGGGGAGCAGTACTTC
>TRBJ2-7|TRBD1|TRBV11-2|NA
CASSLEGQEIPSEQYF
TGTGCCAGCAGCTTAGAGGGACAGGAGATTCCGAGCGAGCAGTACTTC
>TRBJ1-4|TRBD1|TRBV6-1|NA
CASSEEGARNEKLFF
TGTGCCAGCAGTGAAGAGGGGGCCAGGAACGAAAAACTGTTTTTT
>TRBJ2-5|NA|TRBV5-1|NA
CASSLAETRGRKTQYF
TGCGCCAGCAGCTTGGCGGAGACTAGGGGCCGAAAGACCCAGTACTTC
>TRBJ2-1|TRBD2|TRBV28|once
CASTSPTSASSYNEQFF
TGTGCCAGCACCTCCCCGACTAGCGCGAGCTCCTACAATGAGCAGTTCTTC
>TRBJ1-3|TRBD1|TRBV11-2|NA
CASSPGQGSSGNTIYF
TGTGCCAGCAGCCCGGGACAGGGGAGCTCTGGAAACACCATATATTTT
>TRBJ1-5|TRBD1|TRBV5-1|NA
CASSLAGQGAGQPQHF
TGCGCCAGCAGCCTGGCGGGACAGGGGGCGGGTCAGCCCCAGCATTTT
>TRBJ1-6|NA|TRBV13|few
CASSSSRGARPLHF
TGTGCCAGCAGCTCCTCCCGGGGAGCCCGGCCCCTCCACTTT
>TRBJ2-4|NA|TRBV2|NA
CASSVGTNQYF
TGTGCCAGCAGTGTTGGGACAAATCAGTACTTC
>TRBJ1-3|NA|TRBV18|NA
CASSPYEGVTSGNTIYF
TGTGCCAGCTCACCATACGAGGGGGTTACTTCTGGAAACACCATATATTTT
>TRBJ2-2|NA|TRBV5-6|NA
CASSKITGPTGELFF
TGTGCCAGCAGCAAAATAACAGGGCCCACCGGGGAGCTGTTTTTT
>TRBJ2-4|NA|TRBV6-5|NA
CASSSSAAGKNIQYF
TGTGCCAGCAGTTCCTCGGCCGCGGGCAAAAACATTCAGTACTTC
>TRBJ1-4|NA|TRBV2|NA
CASGGRTNEKLFF
TGTGCCAGTGGGGGGAGAACTAATGAAAAACTGTTTTTT
>TRBJ2-2|TRBD1|TRBV6-1|NA
CASSRSRGSGELFF
TGTGCCAGCAGTCGCTCCAGGGGGAGCGGGGAGCTGTTTTTT
>TRBJ2-7|NA|TRBV7-9|NA
CASSRTAYYEQYF
TGTGCCAGCAGCCGGACAGCTTACTACGAGCAGTACTTC
>TRBJ2-1|TRBD2|TRBV7-9|once
CASSSRRTSGSPNEQFF
TGTGCCAGCAGCTCCAGACGGACTAGCGGGAGCCCTAATGAGCAGTTCTTC
>TRBJ1-3|NA|TRBV29-1|NA
CSVMETDSSSGNTIYF
TGCAGCGTTATGGAAACTGACAGTAGCTCTGGAAACACCATATATTTT
>TRBJ2-1|NA|TRBV28|NA
CASSYRGSSYNEQFF
TGTGCCAGCAGTTACAGAGGGAGCTCCTACAATGAGCAGTTCTTC
>TRBJ2-7|NA|TRBV5-1|NA
CASNSRDSGAPYEQYF
TGCGCCAGCAACTCCCGAGATAGCGGAGCCCCCTACGAGCAGTACTTC
>TRBJ1-1|NA|TRBV6-5|NA
CASSWDTGGTEAFF
TGTGCCAGCAGTTGGGACACCGGTGGGACTGAAGCTTTCTTT
>TRBJ2-5|TRBD1|TRBV7-6|once
CASSLKTGGETQYF
TGTGCCAGCAGCTTGAAAACAGGGGGAGAGACCCAGTACTTC
>TRBJ2-2|TRBD1|TRBV5-1|NA
CASSSSLWTGANTGELFF
TGCGCCAGCAGCTCTAGTCTCTGGACAGGAGCGAACACCGGGGAGCTGTTTTTT
>TRBJ1-4|NA|TRBV6-5|once
CASSYSNTPTNEKLFF
TGTGCCAGCAGTTACTCGAACACCCCAACTAATGAAAAACTGTTTTTT